The T cell receptor beta chain described here comes from a study of radiotherapy plus CTLA-4 blockade in lung cancer. Repertoires were generated with immunoSEQ multiplex PCR, while TCRdb's copy carries only in-frame clones and drops some. This table has approximately 30,000 clones, over 60% appearing once. The CDR3 is 15 amino acids. Germline V lookup: CDR1 MNHEY, CDR2 SVGAGI. Comment on this clone: A read error may account for a junction end that differs from germline.

The origin of this receptor is a human donor with non-small cell lung cancer whose response to radiotherapy plus ipilimumab could not be evaluated. The material sequenced was peripheral blood, taken from a patient treated with radiotherapy plus ipilimumab. V usage is TRBV6-5 and J usage is TRBJ2-1; 8 positions agree with TRBD1. CDR3 sequence: CASSDSQGGYNEQFF. CDR3 coding DNA: TGTGCCAGCAGTGACTCACAGGGGGGCTACAATGAGCAGTTCTTC.